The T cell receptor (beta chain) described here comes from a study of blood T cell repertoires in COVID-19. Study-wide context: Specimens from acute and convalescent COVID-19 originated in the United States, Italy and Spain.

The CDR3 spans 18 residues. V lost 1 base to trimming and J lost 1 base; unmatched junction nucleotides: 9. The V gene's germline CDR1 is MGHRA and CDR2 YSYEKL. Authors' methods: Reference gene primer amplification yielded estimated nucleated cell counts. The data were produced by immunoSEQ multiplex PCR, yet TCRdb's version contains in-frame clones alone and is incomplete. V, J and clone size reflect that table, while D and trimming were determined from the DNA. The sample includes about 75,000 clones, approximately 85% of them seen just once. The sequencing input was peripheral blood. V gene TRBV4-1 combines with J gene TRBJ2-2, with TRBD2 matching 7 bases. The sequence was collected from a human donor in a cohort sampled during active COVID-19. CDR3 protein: CASSQGTIAGLNTGELFF. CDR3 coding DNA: TGCGCCAGCAGCCAAGGCACTATAGCGGGCTTGAACACCGGGGAGCTGTTTTTT.